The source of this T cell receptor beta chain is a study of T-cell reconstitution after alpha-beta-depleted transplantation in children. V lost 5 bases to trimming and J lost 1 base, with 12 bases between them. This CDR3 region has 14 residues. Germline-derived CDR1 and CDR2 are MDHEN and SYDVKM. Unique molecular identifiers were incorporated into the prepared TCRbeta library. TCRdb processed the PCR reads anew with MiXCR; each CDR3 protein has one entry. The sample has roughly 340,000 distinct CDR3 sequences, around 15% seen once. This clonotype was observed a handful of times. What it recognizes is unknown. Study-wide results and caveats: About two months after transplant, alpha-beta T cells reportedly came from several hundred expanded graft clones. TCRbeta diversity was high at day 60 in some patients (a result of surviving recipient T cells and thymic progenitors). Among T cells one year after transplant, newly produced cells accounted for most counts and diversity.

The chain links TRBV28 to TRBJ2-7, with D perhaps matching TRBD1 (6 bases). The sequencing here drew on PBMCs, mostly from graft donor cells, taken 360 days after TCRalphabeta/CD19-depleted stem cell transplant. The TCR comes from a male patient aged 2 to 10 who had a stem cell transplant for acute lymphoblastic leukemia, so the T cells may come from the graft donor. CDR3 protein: CASSVLTGSYEQYF. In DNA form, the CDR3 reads TGTGCCAGCAGTGTACTAACAGGGTCCTACGAGCAGTACTTC.